This T cell receptor beta chain was captured in a study of beta chain features in type 1 diabetes. Study results and caveats: More deletions and fewer insertions at VDJ junctions were seen in type 1 diabetes patients.

Expressed TCRB transcripts were sequenced because the isolated RNA had all been reverse transcribed beforehand. Using immunoSEQ multiplex PCR, the repertoire was profiled, and TCRdb retains in-frame clones only, with some absent. This sample has hundreds of thousands of clones, with approximately 15% found just once. Of note for this clone: What it binds is not known. Different DNA sequences within this sample yield the same CDR3.

Input material: naive CD4+ T cells from blood. The sequence came from a man in his thirties or forties in good health.

This chain's CDR3 is CATSRDGGNQPQHF. CDR3 coding DNA: TGTGCCACCAGCAGAGATGGCGGGAATCAGCCCCAGCATTTT. This chain connects TRBV15 to TRBJ1-5; D unclear. From germline, CDR1 is LNHNV and CDR2 YYDKDF (reference sequence). The CDR3 length is 14 residues. V lost 0 bases, J lost 4 bases, and 7 bases lay in between.